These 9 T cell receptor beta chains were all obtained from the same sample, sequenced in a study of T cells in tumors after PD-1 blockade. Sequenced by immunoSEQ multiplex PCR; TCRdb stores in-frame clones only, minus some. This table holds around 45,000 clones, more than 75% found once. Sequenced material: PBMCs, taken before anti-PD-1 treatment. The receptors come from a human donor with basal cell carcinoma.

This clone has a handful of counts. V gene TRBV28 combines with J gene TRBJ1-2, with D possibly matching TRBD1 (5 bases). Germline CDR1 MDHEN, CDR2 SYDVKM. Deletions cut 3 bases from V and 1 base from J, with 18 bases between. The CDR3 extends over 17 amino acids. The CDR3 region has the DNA TGTGCCAGCAGTTTGGACCCCGCGGGGCCACTTAACTATGGCTACACCTTC. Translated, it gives CASSLDPAGPLNYGYTF.

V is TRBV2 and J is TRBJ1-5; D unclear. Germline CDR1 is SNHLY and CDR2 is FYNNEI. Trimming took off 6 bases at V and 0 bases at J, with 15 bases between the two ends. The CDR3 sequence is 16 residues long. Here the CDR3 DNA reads TGTGCCAGCAGCCCAGAGACCCCCTATAGCAATCAGCCCCAGCATTTT. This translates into CASSPETPYSNQPQHF.

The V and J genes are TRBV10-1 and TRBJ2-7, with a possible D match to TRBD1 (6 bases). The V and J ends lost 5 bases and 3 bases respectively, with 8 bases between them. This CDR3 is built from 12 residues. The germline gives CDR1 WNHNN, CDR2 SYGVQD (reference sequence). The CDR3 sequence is CASSKGDYEQYF. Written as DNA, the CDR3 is TGCGCCAGCAGTAAGGGGGACTACGAGCAGTACTTC.

The DNA for the CDR3 is TGTGCCAGCAGTTACCCCATGGAGGGGAGTGACCAGCCCCAGCATTTT. Amino acid sequence: CASSYPMEGSDQPQHF. The V gene is TRBV6-5, the J gene TRBJ1-5; tentatively, D is TRBD1 (5 bases). The V gene's germline CDR1 is MNHEY and CDR2 SVGAGI. V lost 2 bases, J lost 7 bases, and 18 bases lay in between. This CDR3 region has 16 residues.

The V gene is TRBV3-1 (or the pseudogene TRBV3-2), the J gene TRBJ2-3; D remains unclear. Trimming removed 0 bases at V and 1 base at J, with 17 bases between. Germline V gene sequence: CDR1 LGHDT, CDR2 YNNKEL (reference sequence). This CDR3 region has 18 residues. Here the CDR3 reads CASSQDLWAAERTDTQYF. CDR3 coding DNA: TGTGCCAGCAGCCAAGATCTTTGGGCGGCGGAGCGCACAGATACGCAGTATTTT.

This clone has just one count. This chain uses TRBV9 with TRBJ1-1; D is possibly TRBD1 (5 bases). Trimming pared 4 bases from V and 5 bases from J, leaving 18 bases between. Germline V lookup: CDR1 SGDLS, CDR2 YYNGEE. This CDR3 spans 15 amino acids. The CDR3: CASSPRDGYRTEAFF. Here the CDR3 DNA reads TGTGCCAGCAGCCCCCGGGACGGATATCGGACTGAAGCTTTCTTT.

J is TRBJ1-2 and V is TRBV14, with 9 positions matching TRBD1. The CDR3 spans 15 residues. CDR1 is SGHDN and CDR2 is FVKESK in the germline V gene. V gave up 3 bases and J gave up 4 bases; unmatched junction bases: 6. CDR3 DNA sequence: TGTGCCAGCAGCCACCGTGGACAGGGGAGCTATGGCTACACCTTC. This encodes CASSHRGQGSYGYTF.

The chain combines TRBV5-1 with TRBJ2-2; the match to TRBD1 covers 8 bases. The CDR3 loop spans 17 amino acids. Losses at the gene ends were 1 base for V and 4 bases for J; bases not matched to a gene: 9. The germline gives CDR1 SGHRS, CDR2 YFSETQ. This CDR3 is CASSLNVDRASTGELFF. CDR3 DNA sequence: TGCGCCAGCAGCTTGAATGTGGACAGGGCCTCCACCGGGGAGCTGTTTTTT.

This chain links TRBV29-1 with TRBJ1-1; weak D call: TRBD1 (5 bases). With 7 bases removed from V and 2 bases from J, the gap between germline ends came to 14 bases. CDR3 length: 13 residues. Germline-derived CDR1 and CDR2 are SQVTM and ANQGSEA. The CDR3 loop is CSGRELGNTEAFF. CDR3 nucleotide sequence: TGCAGCGGCAGGGAGTTGGGTAACACTGAAGCTTTCTTT.